This T cell receptor beta chain appears in the sequencing data of a study of Graves' ophthalmopathy and Graves' hyperthyroidism. Turning to the study itself: Hyperthyroidism counted as stable given no ophthalmopathy within 18 months of follow-up.

The authors amplified TCR beta CDR3 regions from RNA transcripts. A first-round RT-PCR used HTBI primers, followed by a second-round multiplex PCR. Via MiXCR, TCRdb re-called the multiplex PCR reads, giving one row per CDR3 protein. The data contain around 1.1 million distinct CDR3 sequences, around a third of them singletons. With respect to this clonotype: Its antigen is unknown.

The germline CDR1 and CDR2 sequences are SGHKS and YYEKEE (reference sequence). This CDR3 contains 14 residues. Trimming took 3 bases from V and 0 from J, leaving 10 bases between them. Uncontrolled infections, pregnancy, lactation or other autoimmune diseases led to patient exclusion. General study results and limits: This model predicted ophthalmopathy progression (sensitivity around 71%, specificity about 72%). Detection in blood was also observed for most expanded thyroid clonotypes above 0.001 frequency.

V and J are TRBV5-5 and TRBJ2-7; D is possibly TRBD1 (6 bases). What was sequenced was peripheral blood or thyroid tissue (not recorded which). The TCR was taken from an adult man with Graves' hyperthyroidism. The CDR3 here is CASSSGAYSYEQYF. In nucleotides, the CDR3 is TGTGCCAGCAGCTCAGGGGCCTACTCCTACGAGCAGTACTTC.